Included here is one TCR beta chain sequence, with context. This entry is derived from a study of neoadjuvant anti-PD-1 for oral cavity cancer. Profiled with immunoSEQ multiplex PCR; TCRdb holds only in-frame clones, not every one. This table has fewer than 40,000 clones, about 86% appearing once. The material sequenced was PBMCs, taken before nivolumab (anti-PD-1) treatment. The clonotype was recovered from a person aged 35 to 85 with oral cavity squamous cell carcinoma.

CDR3 protein: CASSPRQGAEAFF. The CDR3, as DNA: TGTGCCAGCAGTCCCCGACAGGGGGCTGAAGCTTTCTTT. The chain employs TRBV27 and TRBJ1-1; 9 nucleotides line up with TRBD1. Germline V CDR1 and CDR2: MNHEY, SMNVEV (reference sequence). The CDR3 loop spans 13 amino acids. J was trimmed by 6 bases and V by 5 bases; bases with no gene match: 4.